The clone carrying this T cell receptor beta chain was recorded a few times. Other DNA sequences in this sample translate to the same CDR3. These data belong to a study of blood T cell repertoires in COVID-19. Libraries were prepared by immunoSEQ multiplex PCR; TCRdb keeps only in-frame clonotypes and omits some of them. The sample lists under 200,000 clones, roughly 85% seen once, with about a sixth in the top ten. The TCR comes from a man aged 55 to 69 who had recovered from COVID-19. The sample comprised PBMCs or T cells enriched from blood (not recorded which).

The CDR3 is CASTRRGPDEQYF. CDR3 DNA: TGTGCCAGCACTCGAAGGGGGCCCGACGAGCAGTACTTC. The chain couples TRBV12-3 or TRBV12-4 to TRBJ2-7, with 7 bases lining up with TRBD1. The CDR3 runs to 13 residues. With V trimmed by 7 bases and J by 5 bases, 8 bases remained unmatched.